The next 22 T cell receptor beta chains were all read from a single sample in a study of T cell responses to AZD1222 COVID-19 vaccine. Only in-frame clones appear in the TCRdb table, and some are missing; sequencing was by immunoSEQ multiplex PCR. Of around 180,000 clones listed, approximately 86% are singletons. The sample here was peripheral blood, taken on day 0 of AZD1222 vaccination. Source of these receptors: an adult in good health.

This chain uses TRBV9 with TRBJ1-3; D call uncertain. Germline CDR1 reads SGDLS; CDR2 reads YYNGEE. The length of the CDR3 is 15 residues. V was clipped by 4 bases and J by 0 bases, with 11 bases between them. The CDR3 DNA reads as TGTGCCAGCAGCCCTCAGTCCTACTCTGGAAACACCATATATTTT. Amino acids: CASSPQSYSGNTIYF.

This clone has only one observation. J is TRBJ1-4 and V is TRBV13; TRBD1 is a possible D gene (5 bases). The CDR3 contains 13 residues. Germline V gene data show CDR1 as PRHDT and CDR2 as FYEKMQ (reference sequence). The germline V and J ends were trimmed by 4 bases and 6 bases, with 9 bases remaining between them. CDR3 sequence: CASSSRGHEKLFF. The CDR3 bases are TGTGCCAGCAGCTCTAGGGGTCATGAAAAACTGTTTTTT.

In regard to this clone: The same CDR3 also results from other DNA sequences found in this sample. This chain connects TRBV5-1 to TRBJ2-1; TRBD1 is a possible D gene (6 bases). The CDR3 extends over 15 amino acids. Trimming cost V 0 bases and J 0 bases, with 7 bases left between them. The germline V gene encodes CDR1 SGHRS and CDR2 YFSETQ. This chain's CDR3 is CASSLGGGSYNEQFF. Here the CDR3 DNA reads TGCGCCAGCAGCTTGGGAGGGGGCTCCTACAATGAGCAGTTCTTC.

V and J are TRBV19 and TRBJ2-7; D tentatively reads TRBD1 or TRBD2 (6 bases each). Germline lookup yields CDR1 LNHDA and CDR2 SQIVND (reference sequence). Between the trimmed V and J ends, which lost 4 bases and 2 bases, there was a span of 12 bases. The CDR3 totals 14 residues. The CDR3 DNA sequence: TGTGCCAGTAGTACCGGGGGCCGAACCTACGAGCAGTACTTC. It specifies CASSTGGRTYEQYF.

This chain joins TRBV9 and TRBJ1-2; the D is unclear. CDR3 length equals 13 residues. Per the germline V gene, CDR1 is SGDLS and CDR2 is YYNGEE. Trimming left V 0 bases short and J 4 bases short, with 7 bases between. As DNA, the CDR3 is TGTGCCAGCAGCGTAGAAGGGTTCTATGGCTACACCTTC. This encodes CASSVEGFYGYTF.

V usage is TRBV3-1 (or the pseudogene TRBV3-2) and J usage is TRBJ1-2; 8 bases are a match to TRBD1. Germline lookup yields CDR1 LGHDT and CDR2 YNNKEL (reference sequence). The V and J ends lost 5 bases and 7 bases, in that order; junction bases with no gene match: 6. The CDR3 length is 13 residues. CDR3 residues: CASSGTGGSGYTF. The CDR3 DNA reads TGTGCCAGCAGCGGGACAGGAGGAAGTGGCTACACCTTC.

This clone was seen a single time. This chain uses TRBV7-9 with TRBJ2-6, with 7 positions matching TRBD2. Germline V gene sequence: CDR1 SEHNR, CDR2 FQNEAQ (reference sequence). The CDR3 covers 14 residues. With V trimmed by 0 bases and J by 11 bases, 4 bases remained unmatched. The CDR3 is CASSLAGGVDVLTF. The DNA for the CDR3 is TGTGCCAGCAGCTTAGCTGGGGGGGTAGACGTCCTGACTTTC.

The chain has TRBV3-1 (or the pseudogene TRBV3-2) and TRBJ2-4; D might be TRBD1 (6 bases). Between the trimmed V and J ends, which lost 1 base and 6 bases, there was a span of 13 bases. The CDR3 is 15 residues long. Per the germline V gene, CDR1 is LGHDT and CDR2 is YNNKEL (reference sequence). CDR3 in DNA: TGTGCCAGCAGCCAAGTCAGGGGCAGTCGAAACATTCAGTACTTC. Protein product: CASSQVRGSRNIQYF.

The chain joins TRBV9 to TRBJ2-2, with TRBD1 matching 7 bases. Germline V gene lookup returns CDR1 SGDLS and CDR2 YYNGEE. The CDR3 sequence is 15 residues long. With V trimmed by 3 bases and J by 5 bases, 7 bases remained unmatched. The CDR3 coding sequence is TGTGCCAGCAGCGCTAACAGGGGCCCGACCGGGGAGCTGTTTTTT. Translated: CASSANRGPTGELFF.

The CDR3 region has the DNA TGTGCCAGCAGTGAAGAGGGGCCCCAGCATTTT. It encodes CASSEEGPQHF. This chain connects TRBV2 to TRBJ1-5, with D unclear. This CDR3 is built from 11 residues. Germline CDR1 SNHLY, CDR2 FYNNEI. Deletions cut 1 base from V and 9 bases from J, with 4 bases between.

The chain couples TRBV10-3 to TRBJ2-7; the D call may be TRBD1 or TRBD2 (7 bases each). The CDR3 consists of 12 residues. Germline V gene lookup returns CDR1 ENHRY and CDR2 SYGVKD. The ends were cut back, 11 bases at V and 6 bases at J, with 17 bases in the middle. The CDR3 loop reads CAPGEGACEQYF. The CDR3 DNA is TGTGCCCCCGGGGAGGGGGCATGCGAGCAGTACTTC.

This clone is a singleton in its sample. The chain employs TRBV11-2 and TRBJ1-3; D unresolved. Trimming removed 0 bases at V and 0 bases at J, with 9 bases between. Germline V gene data show CDR1 as SGHAT and CDR2 as FQNNGV. The length of the CDR3 is 16 residues. The CDR3 sequence: CASSLEPWNSGNTIYF. DNA of the CDR3: TGTGCCAGCAGCTTAGAACCGTGGAACTCTGGAAACACCATATATTTT. The complete variable domain, with remaining parts taken from reference TRBV11-2 and TRBJ1-3, reads EAGVAQSPRYKIIEKRQSVAFWCNPISGHATLYWYQQILGQGPKLLIQFQNNGVVDDSQLPKDRFSAERLKGVDSTLKIQPAKLEDSAVYLCASSLEPWNSGNTIYFGEGSWLTVV.

The chain joins TRBV4-3 to TRBJ2-5; unclear D gene. This CDR3 is 13 amino acids long. Germline values: CDR1 LGHNA, CDR2 YSLEER. V was pared by 1 base and J by 3 bases, with 6 bases between. The CDR3 nucleotides are TGCGCCAGCAGCCAAGTTGTGGAAGAGACCCAGTACTTC. This codes for CASSQVVEETQYF.

This clone was counted once. The chain employs TRBV6-4 and TRBJ1-1, with D uncertain. The CDR3 contains 13 residues. Trimming pared 5 bases from V and 4 bases from J, leaving 11 bases between. Per germline, CDR1 MRHNA and CDR2 SNTAGT. CDR3 DNA sequence: TGTGCCAGCAGTCTTTTCGTGGGCACTGAAGCTTTCTTT. This translates into CASSLFVGTEAFF.

The V gene is TRBV6-4, the J gene TRBJ2-2; D is tentatively TRBD1 or TRBD2 (6 bases each). Per the germline V gene, CDR1 is MRHNA and CDR2 is SNTAGT. Trimming pared 6 bases from V and 7 bases from J, leaving 21 bases between. The CDR3 length is 16 residues. The CDR3 loop is CASRRFPGATGGELFF. CDR3 nucleotides: TGTGCCAGCAGACGGTTCCCGGGGGCAACCGGCGGGGAGCTGTTTTTT.

V usage is TRBV4-1 and J usage is TRBJ1-6; D is perhaps TRBD1 (5 bases). In germline, CDR1 is MGHRA, CDR2 YSYEKL. Between the trimmed V and J ends, which lost 2 bases and 6 bases, there was a span of 11 bases. CDR3 length equals 15 residues. Here the CDR3 reads CASSQSGGGNSPLHF. In DNA form, the CDR3 reads TGCGCCAGCAGCCAATCTGGCGGGGGTAATTCACCCCTCCACTTT.

CDR3 loop: CAWRGQGGQGDYGYTF. CDR3 DNA sequence: TGTGCCTGGAGGGGACAGGGGGGCCAAGGGGACTATGGCTACACCTTC. The chain recombines TRBV30 with TRBJ1-2; the match to TRBD1 covers 11 bases. J gave up 3 bases and V 3 bases, and 9 bases lay outside the gene matches. CDR3 size: 16 residues. Germline lookup yields CDR1 GTSNPN and CDR2 SVGIG (reference sequence).

The genes are TRBV7-8 and TRBJ2-7; possibly TRBD2 for D (7 bases). Germline assignment: CDR1 SGHVS and CDR2 FQNEAQ. The CDR3 sequence is 16 residues long. V gave up 4 bases and J gave up 5 bases, with 21 bases separating them. The CDR3 nucleotides are TGTGCCAGCAGCTCTTGGGGGGTACAGGGAGGGGACGAGCAGTACTTC. Translating it yields CASSSWGVQGGDEQYF.

This sequence joins TRBV5-1 and TRBJ1-5, with TRBD1 matching 10 bases. V lost 2 bases, J lost 7 bases, and 6 bases stayed unmatched. Germline lookup yields CDR1 SGHRS and CDR2 YFSETQ. The CDR3 has 15 amino acids. This chain's CDR3 is CASSFSTGGGQPQHF. CDR3 nucleotide sequence: TGCGCCAGCAGCTTTTCGACAGGGGGCGGACAGCCCCAGCATTTT.

The chain links TRBV25-1 to TRBJ2-1; D call uncertain. The CDR3 runs to 13 residues. Germline CDR1 and CDR2: MGHDK and SYGVNS. V shed 10 bases and J shed 0 bases, with 10 bases lying between them. The CDR3 bases are TGTGCCACCCGATCCAGCTCCTACAATGAGCAGTTCTTC. Translated, it gives CATRSSSYNEQFF.

This clone has just a few counts. The V call is TRBV7-9, the J call TRBJ1-1; 8 nucleotides match TRBD1. Germline assignment: CDR1 SEHNR and CDR2 FQNEAQ (reference sequence). There are 15 residues in the CDR3. Unmatched junction bases numbered 8, after V lost 7 bases and J lost 1 base. CDR3 sequence (DNA): TGTGCCAGCATCGCGGACAGGGCACGGAACACTGAAGCTTTCTTT. Residues: CASIADRARNTEAFF.

V is TRBV11-1 and J is TRBJ2-7; the D is unclear. V lost 5 bases and J 9 bases, leaving 11 bases between the germline ends. Germline CDR1 is SGHAT and CDR2 is FQDESV (reference sequence). The length of the CDR3 is 11 residues. CDR3 nucleotides: TGTGCCAGCAGCGCCGGTCTGGGGCAGTACTTC. It codes for CASSAGLGQYF.